A selection of T cell receptor beta chains follows, all from one sample in a study of beta chain features in type 1 diabetes. Only in-frame clones appear in the TCRdb table, and some are missing; sequencing was by immunoSEQ multiplex PCR. The profile shows around 290,000 clones, 7% to 9% of them singletons. The specimen was central memory CD4+ T cells from blood. The receptors stem from a woman aged 18-30 years in good health. Both conserved end residues are part of each CDR3. A D gene is named only where the DNA matches it firmly. Clone size is shown for a subset of rows, as once, few, many or a class of expanded clone.

d_call,clone_size,j_call,v_call,cdr3_nt,cdr3_aa
NA,few,TRBJ2-4,TRBV9,TGTGCCAGCACCCCTGAGAGGGTATTACTAGCCAAAAACATTCAGTACTTC,CASTPERVLLAKNIQYF
TRBD1,NA,TRBJ1-2,TRBV5-4,TGTGCCAGCAGCTCCCAGACAGGGGGTGGCTACACCTTC,CASSSQTGGGYTF
NA,NA,TRBJ1-1,TRBV7-9,TGTGCCAGCAGCTCCTATATGGGGGTCGGAGAAGCTTTCTTT,CASSSYMGVGEAFF
TRBD2,many,TRBJ2-7,TRBV30,TGTGCCTGGAGTCAAGGGACTAGGGACCACGAGCAGTACTTC,CAWSQGTRDHEQYF
NA,many,TRBJ1-1,TRBV19,TGTGCCAGTAGTATACGAAGGGGGACGGGTATGAACACTGAAGCTTTCTTT,CASSIRRGTGMNTEAFF
TRBD1,many,TRBJ2-7,TRBV10-3,TGTGCCATCAGTGGATTAGACAGGGACGAGCAGTACTTC,CAISGLDRDEQYF
TRBD2,few,TRBJ2-3,TRBV5-1,TGCGCCAGCAGTGCATTTGCGGCAGCGGGAGGAACAGATACGCAGTATTTT,CASSAFAAAGGTDTQYF
NA,NA,TRBJ2-5,TRBV5-4,TGTGCCAGCAGCTTCCCACTTGGCCAAGAGACCCAGTACTTC,CASSFPLGQETQYF
TRBD1,few,TRBJ2-3,TRBV19,TGTGCCAGTCAAAAGGGACAGAGGGACAGGGGCACAGATACGCAGTATTTT,CASQKGQRDRGTDTQYF
TRBD2,NA,TRBJ2-1,TRBV6-5,TGTGCCAGCACGCTCCTAGGCGGGGGAAACAATGAGCAGTTCTTC,CASTLLGGGNNEQFF
NA,few,TRBJ2-7,TRBV14,TGTGCCAGCAGCTCAAGGGCGATAGTCTACGAGCAGTACTTC,CASSSRAIVYEQYF
NA,many,TRBJ2-3,TRBV2,TGTGCCAGCAGTCCCCGTTTAGGAGATACGCAGTATTTT,CASSPRLGDTQYF
NA,few,TRBJ2-1,TRBV5-4,TGTGCCAGCAGCCAGGGACATTTCTCCTACAATGAGCAGTTCTTC,CASSQGHFSYNEQFF
NA,few,TRBJ2-5,TRBV7-2,TGTGCCAGCAGCTTTCGGGGGGCTCGTTCGGAGACCCAGTACTTC,CASSFRGARSETQYF
NA,few,TRBJ1-4,TRBV4-1,TGCGCCAGCAGCCAGTCGGACATAAACGAAAAACTGTTTTTT,CASSQSDINEKLFF